This TCR beta chain was recorded in a study of beta chain features in type 1 diabetes. CD4+ naive, central memory, regulatory and stem cell-like memory cells were sorted via CD45RO/CCR7/CD25/CD127/CD95/CD27. The investigators reverse transcribed all of the isolated RNA, so they sequenced expressed TCRB transcripts. Produced via immunoSEQ multiplex PCR; TCRdb's table is partial and in-frame only. The sample lists some 660,000 clones, roughly an eighth seen once, with 0.03% to 0.045% in the top ten. Unmatched junction bases numbered 3, after V lost 0 bases and J lost 2 bases. There are 15 residues in the CDR3. Germline V gene lookup returns CDR1 SGHTA and CDR2 FQGTGA. Findings of the study overall: Type 1 diabetes patients had TCRB CDR3s that were shorter (moderately but significantly so) in all four CD4+ subsets. Reduced insertions and increased deletions marked VDJ junctions in type 1 diabetes patients. PCR might show a preference for shorter templates, equally across patients and controls.

There are a few counts of this clone. As yet, its antigen is unknown. The sequenced material came from naive CD4+ T cells from blood. V gene TRBV7-3 combines with J gene TRBJ2-5; 7 bases are shared with TRBD1. The TCR comes from a man between 18 and 35 years old with type 1 diabetes. The CDR3, as DNA: TGTGCCAGCAGCTTAACTCGGGACAGTCAAGAGACCCAGTACTTC. Translation: CASSLTRDSQETQYF. The whole variable domain, remainder taken from reference TRBV7-3 and TRBJ2-5, is GAGVSQTPSNKVTEKGKYVELRCDPISGHTALYWYRQSLGQGPEFLIYFQGTGAADDSGLPNDRFFAVRPEGSVSTLKIQRTERGDSAVYLCASSLTRDSQETQYFGPGTRLLVL.